A selection of T cell receptor beta chains follows, all from one sample in a study of long-term antiretroviral therapy in people with HIV. The data were produced by immunoSEQ multiplex PCR, yet TCRdb's version contains in-frame clones alone and is incomplete. Of about 14,000 clones detected, around 90% appear once; the ten largest clones hold 9.5% to 13%. Here the sequenced sample was unsorted PBMCs, taken 6.2 years after starting antiretroviral therapy. The receptors here all came from a man in his forties with HIV. Each CDR3 is given with its conserved first and last residue. Fields, in order: J gene, CDR3 length, V gene, clone size, D gene, CDR3 DNA, CDR3 protein. A D gene is named only where the DNA matches it firmly. Some rows have no size entry. The others give once, few or many, or a class for an expanded clone.

TRBJ1-1 | 13 | TRBV10-3 | - | - | TGTGCCATCAGTGAGGGCGCTAGGAGGGAAGCTTTCTTT | CAISEGARREAFF
TRBJ2-7 | 18 | TRBV28 | - | TRBD1 | TGTGCCAGCAGTCCCATTTTGGGACAGGGTCGAGCTTTACCAGAGCAGTACTTC | CASSPILGQGRALPEQYF
TRBJ2-2 | 14 | TRBV30 | - | TRBD2 | TGTGCCTGGAGTGGTAGCGGGGCCACCGGGGAGCTGTTTTTT | CAWSGSGATGELFF
TRBJ1-5 | 15 | TRBV19 | - | - | TGTGCCAGTAGTATGGGGACGGGAGGAATTCAGCCCCAGCATTTT | CASSMGTGGIQPQHF
TRBJ1-5 | 16 | TRBV30 | - | - | TGTGCCTGGAGTGTAGGAATTCTGGCCCCGGGACGGCCCCAGCATTTT | CAWSVGILAPGRPQHF
TRBJ2-2 | 16 | TRBV9 | - | TRBD1 | TGTGCCAGCAGCGTGGGACAGGGGGCGAACACCGGGGAGCTGTTTTTT | CASSVGQGANTGELFF
TRBJ1-1 | 13 | TRBV5-8 | - | - | TGTGCCAGCAGCTTGGTCCCAGGGACACAAGCTTTCTTT | CASSLVPGTQAFF
TRBJ2-1 | 17 | TRBV5-6 | - | - | TGTGCCAGCACCCTGGGTTTGGGGAGAGGGGCGCGGGTTGAGCAGTTCTTC | CASTLGLGRGARVEQFF
TRBJ2-1 | 13 | TRBV5-1 | - | - | TGCGCCAGCAGCGGAGATGTTCGCAGGGAGCAGTTCTTC | CASSGDVRREQFF
TRBJ2-1 | 19 | TRBV7-2 | - | - | TGTGCCAGCAGCCCCCGGCCGGGGGGCGAGTCCCTTAGATACAATGAGCAGTTCTTC | CASSPRPGGESLRYNEQFF
TRBJ2-4 | 14 | TRBV2 | - | - | TGTGCCAGCAGCCACGGCGGGGCCAAAAACATTCAGTACTTC | CASSHGGAKNIQYF
TRBJ2-5 | 15 | TRBV18 | - | - | TGTGCCAGCTCACCAGCGGACAGAGTCCAAGAGACCCAGTACTTC | CASSPADRVQETQYF
TRBJ2-7 | 12 | TRBV6-5 | - | TRBD2 | TGTGCCAGCAGTTACTCGGGAGGGGAGCAGTACTTC | CASSYSGGEQYF
TRBJ2-7 | 14 | TRBV5-6 | - | - | TGTGCCAGCAGCCCGGTAGGGACAACCTACGAGCAGTACTTC | CASSPVGTTYEQYF
TRBJ2-5 | 13 | TRBV7-6 | - | - | TGTGCCAGCAGCTTATTACCAATGGAGACCCAGTACTTC | CASSLLPMETQYF
TRBJ2-1 | 17 | TRBV4-3 | - | - | TGCGCCAGCAGCCAAGATGGCCCTGGGGGGTTCTACAATGAGCAGTTCTTC | CASSQDGPGGFYNEQFF
TRBJ1-2 | 17 | TRBV4-3 | - | - | TGCGCCAGCAGCCAAGATAAGAAGGCCCAGGGGCCCTATGGCTACACCTTC | CASSQDKKAQGPYGYTF
TRBJ1-3 | 16 | TRBV6-5 | - | - | TGTGCCAGCAGTTACTCTCCCTCTCTGATGGGGAACACCATATATTTT | CASSYSPSLMGNTIYF
TRBJ1-1 | 13 | TRBV14 | once | - | TGTGCCAGCAGCTTGACGATTTGGACTGAAGCTTTCTTT | CASSLTIWTEAFF
TRBJ1-1 | 15 | TRBV4-3 | - | - | TGCGCCAGCAGCCAAGACCGGGGAAGTAGGACTGAAGCTTTCTTT | CASSQDRGSRTEAFF
TRBJ2-1 | 15 | TRBV19 | - | TRBD1 | TGTGCCAGTAGTATAGGGACAGGGCCCTACAATGAGCAGTTCTTC | CASSIGTGPYNEQFF
TRBJ1-2 | 18 | TRBV7-2 | once | - | TGTGCCAGCAGCTTAGTGGCAGGGATAGGAAAGCTAAACTATGGCTACACCTTC | CASSLVAGIGKLNYGYTF
TRBJ2-2 | 16 | TRBV7-2 | - | TRBD2 | TGTGCCAGCAGCTTATCTAGCGGGAGGGTGTCCGGGGAGCTGTTTTTT | CASSLSSGRVSGELFF
TRBJ2-6 | 13 | TRBV9 | - | - | TGTGCCAGCAGCGTAGCTGGGGCCAACGTCCTGACTTTC | CASSVAGANVLTF